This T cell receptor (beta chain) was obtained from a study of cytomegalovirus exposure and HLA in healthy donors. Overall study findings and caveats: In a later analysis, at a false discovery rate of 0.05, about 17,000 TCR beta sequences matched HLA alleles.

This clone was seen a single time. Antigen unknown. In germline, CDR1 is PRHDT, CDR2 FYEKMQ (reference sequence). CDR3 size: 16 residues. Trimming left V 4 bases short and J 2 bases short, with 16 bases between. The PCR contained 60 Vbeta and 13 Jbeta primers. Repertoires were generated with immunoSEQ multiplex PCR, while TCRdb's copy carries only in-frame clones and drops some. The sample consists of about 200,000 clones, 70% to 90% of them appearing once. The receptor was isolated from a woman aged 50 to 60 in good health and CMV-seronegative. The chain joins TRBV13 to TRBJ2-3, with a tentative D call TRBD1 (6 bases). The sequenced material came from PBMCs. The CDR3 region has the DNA TGTGCCAGCAGCTCATGGGGGCTAGCCACCACAGATACGCAGTATTTT. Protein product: CASSSWGLATTDTQYF.